What follows describes a single T cell receptor beta chain. Its antigen has not been determined. Per-nucleotide qualities are absent, and no much larger clonotype sits a single base away. This entry comes from a study of radiation and T cells in renal cell carcinoma (dated by TCRdb to the early 2020s). Regarding the research as a whole: In total, 53 samples underwent TCR beta sequencing: some 25 tumors plus 27 peripheral blood samples. The final blood draw took place at 4 weeks after radiation, the same time as nephrectomy. A total of 4,016,671 unique CDR3 nucleotide sequences, encoding roughly 3,000,000 unique CDR3 amino acid sequences, were found across all 55 or so samples. General findings and caveats noted by the study authors: In blood, the top tumor clonotypes increased between baseline and 2 weeks post-radiation and then shrank by 4 weeks, which suggests that tumor-resident clones expanded only transiently. Changes in the blood repertoire were not tracked past 4 weeks after treatment. Because pretreatment tumor biopsies were not available, the study could not determine whether clonotypes were already present within the tumor at baseline. The single-armed trial design could not address effects of radiation dose or scheduling on the TCR repertoire.

TCR beta libraries were generated from genomic DNA with the immunoSEQ kit, following the manufacturer's recommendations. To prepare libraries, a first multiplex PCR with proprietary primers was run, followed by a second PCR that added unique barcodes, and a bead cleanup was done after each round. A kit-provided positive control reaction and a negative control reaction were included in every sample batch. The final libraries were assessed on an Agilent 4200 TapeStation D1000 ScreenTape, pooled by volume, and quantified by qPCR. Sequencing ran on an Illumina NextSeq500 with a MidOutput 150-cycle cartridge, using 156 Read1 and 15 Index1 cycles with kit custom primers. The pooled library was loaded at 0.95 to 1 pM, with a roughly 20% PhiX control spiked in. The study's processing was this. Vendor-processed data were analyzed in R, and a clonotype was defined as all T cells sharing the same CDR3 nucleotide sequence. For clone abundance analyses, frequencies were normalized to the 10,000 most abundant clones in each sample. Public T cell clones, which averaged fewer than five per sample, were removed prior to analysis. Tumor-enriched and baseline blood-enriched clonotypes were defined by at least a 32-fold difference in abundance between compartments. A beta-binomial differential abundance model was used to identify clonotypes that expanded or contracted between blood time points. Tumor-blood repertoire similarity was measured with the Baroni-Urbani and Buser coefficient, and group comparisons used two-tailed Wilcoxon tests in R. TCRdb holds this immuneACCESS table with in-frame rearrangements only. Some clones are missing; in checked studies, unresolved V genes explain under half, and the rest has no known cause. Clone size and V and J calls were adopted from that table, with D and trimming inferred from the DNA. This sample lists over 90,000 clones; roughly 82% were detected once. Jointly, the top ten make up under 8.5% of the sample.

Read against the paper, the sample's time point label means: blood 4 weeks post-SBRT, at nephrectomy. Sample treatment or condition, as interpreted from the label and publication: 15 Gy SBRT to primary tumor, nephrectomy 4 weeks later. The samples were obtained from a clinical trial, where primary renal cell carcinomas were treated with 15 Gy stereotactic body radiation therapy and then removed by nephrectomy 4 weeks afterward. To follow tumor-enriched clonotypes, peripheral blood was collected serially from radiation-treated patients at baseline and again at 2 weeks and 4 weeks after SBRT. Renal cell carcinoma with clear cell pathology was present in all patients. The QIAamp DNA Blood Mini Kit (Qiagen) was used to prepare genomic DNA for TCR sequencing. The analyses included only samples that passed all quality control checks. Compared with germline, V lacks 5 bases and J lacks 6 bases; bases without a gene match: 3. CDR1 and CDR2, per the germline V gene, are SGHTA and FQGNSA. Including cysteine and phenylalanine, the CDR3 has 13 amino acids. Only the CDR3 DNA stays, 39 bases, in frame from base 1.

Recombination connected TRBV7-2 to TRBJ2-7, with 11 bases aligning to TRBD1. The source of this sequence is a man in his 60s with renal cell carcinoma. The specimen comprised blood, sampled from a patient whose treatment included radiotherapy and nephrectomy. The nucleotides read TGTGCCAGCAGCCGGACAGGGGGCTTCGAGCAGTACTTC. It is translated as CASSRTGGFEQYF.